The text below deals with one T cell receptor beta chain. The antigen remains undetermined. Trimming took 8 bases from V and 10 from J, leaving 11 bases between them. The CDR3 runs 10 residues. Looked up from germline, CDR1 is MNHEY and CDR2 is SVGEGT. The sample comes from a study of T cell responses to AZD1222 COVID-19 vaccine. Profiling relied on immunoSEQ multiplex PCR, and the TCRdb table lists in-frame clones only, not all of them. This sample has roughly 180,000 clones, with 91% found just once. General study points: The study found Spike-specific TCR breadth and depth rose after two AZD1222 doses. White British people made up most donors, females outnumbered males, and clonal diversity was possibly underestimated.

Sample: peripheral blood, taken on day 0 of AZD1222 vaccination. The chain links TRBV6-2 or TRBV6-3 to TRBJ1-1; D not resolved. This TCR derives from an adult in good health. CDR3 residues: CASGPFGAFF. The CDR3 DNA is TGTGCCAGCGGCCCCTTTGGAGCTTTCTTT.